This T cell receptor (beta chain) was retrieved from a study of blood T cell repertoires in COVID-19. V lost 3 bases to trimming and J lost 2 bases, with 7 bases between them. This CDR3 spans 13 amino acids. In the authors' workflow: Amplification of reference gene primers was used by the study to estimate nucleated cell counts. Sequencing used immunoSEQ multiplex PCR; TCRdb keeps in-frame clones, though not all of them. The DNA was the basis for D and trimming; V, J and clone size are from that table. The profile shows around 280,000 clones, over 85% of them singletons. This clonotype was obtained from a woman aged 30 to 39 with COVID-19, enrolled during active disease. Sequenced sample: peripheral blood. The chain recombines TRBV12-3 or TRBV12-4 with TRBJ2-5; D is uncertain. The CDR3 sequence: CASSFWQQETQYF. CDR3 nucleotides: TGTGCCAGCAGTTTTTGGCAACAAGAGACCCAGTACTTC.